This entry lists 10 T cell receptor beta chains sequenced from one sample in a study of cytotoxic CD8 clonotypes in ibrutinib-treated CLL. TCRdb keeps only in-frame clones here, not all; method: immunoSEQ multiplex PCR. The data show roughly 28,000 clones, 85% seen once. This sample comprised PBMCs, obtained after 24 months of ibrutinib treatment. These receptors were taken from a human donor with chronic lymphocytic leukemia.

A remark on this clone: Compared with germline, one end of the junction differs, possibly owing to a read error. The rearrangement joins TRBV11-1 to TRBJ1-2; D gene ambiguous. Germline-derived CDR1 and CDR2 are SGHAT and FQDESV (reference sequence). The CDR3 spans 14 residues. CDR3: CASSLGPGKYGYTF. CDR3 sequence (DNA): TGTGCCAGCAGTTTAGGCCCAGGAAAGTATGGCTACACCTTC.

The chain is built from TRBV7-9 and TRBJ1-6, with 8 bases identical to TRBD1. This CDR3 contains 16 residues. V was pared by 5 bases and J by 10 bases, with 13 bases of the junction left unmatched. Per the germline V gene, CDR1 is SEHNR and CDR2 is FQNEAQ (reference sequence). CDR3 sequence: CASSARGGQGASPLHF. Here the CDR3 DNA reads TGTGCCAGCAGCGCACGCGGCGGGCAGGGGGCCTCACCCCTCCACTTT.

By sample share, this clone is medium-sized. V is TRBV6-6 and J is TRBJ1-3, with D perhaps matching TRBD1 (5 bases). V lost 5 bases and J lost 2, with 10 bases in between. The CDR3 runs 14 residues. Germline CDR1 is MNHNY and CDR2 is SVGAGI (reference sequence). This CDR3 is CASSHQTAGNTIYF. The DNA of the CDR3 is TGTGCCAGCAGTCACCAGACAGCTGGAAACACCATATATTTT.

This CDR3 is CASRWGLNTGELFF. The CDR3 coding sequence is TGTGCCAGCAGATGGGGGCTTAACACCGGGGAGCTGTTTTTT. This chain connects TRBV6-5 to TRBJ2-2; D perhaps matches TRBD1 (6 bases). The germline gives CDR1 MNHEY, CDR2 SVGAGI. The V end was cut by 6 bases, the J end by 2 bases, with 10 bases between. This CDR3 region has 14 residues.

The chain uses TRBV2 and TRBJ1-5; a possible D gene is TRBD1 (5 bases). From germline, CDR1 is SNHLY and CDR2 FYNNEI. The CDR3 contains 14 residues. Trimming took 2 bases from V and 5 from J, leaving 10 bases between them. CDR3 nucleotide sequence: TGTGCCAGCAGTGAACAGGGAGGTGATCAGCCCCAGCATTTT. Its translation: CASSEQGGDQPQHF. Variable domain in full (rest from reference TRBV2 and TRBJ1-5): EPEVTQTPSHQVTQMGQEVILRCVPISNHLYFYWYRQILGQKVEFLVSFYNNEISEKSEIFDDQFSVERPDGSNFTLKIRSTKLEDSAMYFCASSEQGGDQPQHFGDGTRLSIL.

The rearrangement uses TRBV29-1 and TRBJ1-2; 10 bases align to TRBD1. The germline gives CDR1 SQVTM, CDR2 ANQGSEA. The J segment lost 0 bases and the V segment lost 7 bases, leaving 2 bases of the junction unmatched. The CDR3 has 13 residues. The CDR3 is CSGGQGANYGYTF. CDR3 sequence (DNA): TGCAGCGGTGGACAGGGGGCTAACTATGGCTACACCTTC.

The rearrangement links TRBV6-5 to TRBJ2-5; 10 positions agree with TRBD1. This CDR3 is built from 15 residues. V shed 0 bases and J 4 bases; nucleotides not matched to a gene: 2. Germline lookup yields CDR1 MNHEY and CDR2 SVGAGI. The CDR3 nucleotides read TGTGCCAGCAGTTACTCACGGACAGGGGGAGAGACCCAGTACTTC. This codes for CASSYSRTGGETQYF.

The chain recombines TRBV7-6 with TRBJ1-4; possibly TRBD1 for D (6 bases). Trimming left V 4 bases short and J 4 bases short, with 10 bases between. Germline V gene sequence: CDR1 SGHVS, CDR2 FNYEAQ. The CDR3 length is 14 residues. The CDR3 region is CASSSDRRNEKLFF. Here the CDR3 DNA reads TGTGCCAGCAGCTCCGACAGGCGTAATGAAAAACTGTTTTTT. Full variable domain (rest looked up from reference TRBV7-6 and TRBJ1-4): GAGVSQSPRYKVTKRGQDVALRCDPISGHVSLYWYRQALGQGPEFLTYFNYEAQQDKSGLPNDRFSAERPEGSISTLTIQRTEQRDSAMYRCASSSDRRNEKLFFGSGTQLSVL.

V and J are TRBV6-6 and TRBJ1-2; 8 bases fit TRBD1. V trimming: 7 bases; J trimming: 6 bases; junction bases outside the gene matches: 7. Germline values: CDR1 MNHNY, CDR2 SVGAGI (reference sequence). The CDR3 contains 13 residues. The CDR3 DNA is TGTGCCAGCACCACCCAGGGGGCGCATGGCTACACCTTC. Protein sequence: CASTTQGAHGYTF.

The gene calls are TRBV5-6 and TRBJ2-5, with 10 bases lining up with TRBD2. V lost 1 base and J lost 1; bases outside the gene matches: 10. The CDR3 sequence is 18 residues long. From germline, CDR1 is SGHDT and CDR2 YYEEEE. The CDR3 nucleotides are TGTGCCAGCAGCTTGAAAGGTCTAGCGGGGGCCATCCAAGAGACCCAGTACTTC. Its protein product is CASSLKGLAGAIQETQYF.